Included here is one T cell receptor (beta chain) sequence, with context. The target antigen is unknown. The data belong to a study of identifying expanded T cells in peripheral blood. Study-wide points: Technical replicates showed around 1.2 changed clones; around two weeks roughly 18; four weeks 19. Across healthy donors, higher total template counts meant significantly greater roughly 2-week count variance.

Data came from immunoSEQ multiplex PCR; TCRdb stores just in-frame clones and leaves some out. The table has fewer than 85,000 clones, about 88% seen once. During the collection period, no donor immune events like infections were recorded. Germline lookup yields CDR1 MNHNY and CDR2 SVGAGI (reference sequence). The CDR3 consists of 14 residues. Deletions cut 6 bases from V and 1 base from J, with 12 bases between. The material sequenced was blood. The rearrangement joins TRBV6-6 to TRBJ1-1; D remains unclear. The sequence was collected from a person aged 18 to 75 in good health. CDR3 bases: TGTGCCAGCAGCGATCCCCCCCAGAACACTGAAGCTTTCTTT. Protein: CASSDPPQNTEAFF.